The rows below give T cell receptor beta chains drawn from one sample of a study of vaccination and CD4 T cells after COVID-19. TCRdb used MiXCR to reprocess the PCR reads, holding one entry per CDR3 protein. The sample holds 20,000 to 25,000 distinct CDR3 sequences, roughly 70% seen once. These receptors' targets are unknown. The sequenced material came from CD4+ T cells from blood, cultured in vitro. These TCRs come from a human donor who had recovered from COVID-19. The CDR3 runs from the conserved cysteine through the conserved F or W. A D gene is named only where the DNA matches it firmly. Not every row has a clone size; where given, it reads once, few, many or a size class.

v_call	j_call	d_call	clone_size	cdr3_nt	cdr3_aa
TRBV7-9	TRBJ2-1	-	-	TGTGCCAGCAGCCCCCCCTCCGGGACTTACAATGAGCAGTTCTTC	CASSPPSGTYNEQFF
TRBV27	TRBJ1-3	-	-	TGTGCCAGCAGTCGGAGGGGCCCCGGAAACACCATATATTTT	CASSRRGPGNTIYF
TRBV6-2/TRBV6-3	TRBJ2-1	-	few	TGTGCCAGCAGCCTGGACCGGACCTCAACCAACTTC	CASSLDRTSTNF
TRBV11-2	TRBJ1-5	-	few	TGTGCCAGCAGCGCGGGACAATATAGCAATCAGCCCCAGCATTTT	CASSAGQYSNQPQHF
TRBV19	TRBJ1-5	-	-	TGTGCCAGTAGTATGAGTACCATAAATCAGCCCCAGCATTTT	CASSMSTINQPQHF
TRBV19	TRBJ1-2	-	-	TGTGCCACCGAACTAAATGGCTACACCTTC	CATELNGYTF
TRBV7-2	TRBJ1-2	TRBD1	-	TGTGCCAGTTCGACAGGGGCACCCTATGGCTACACCTTC	CASSTGAPYGYTF
TRBV7-2	TRBJ2-1	TRBD1	-	TGTGCCAGCAGCGCCCACCGGGACAGGGGGGAGAATGAGCAGTTCTTC	CASSAHRDRGENEQFF
TRBV30	TRBJ1-3	-	-	TGTGCCTGGAGCGAGGGGACCCATCTAGCTGGAAACACCATATATTTT	CAWSEGTHLAGNTIYF
TRBV6-1	TRBJ1-3	TRBD1	-	TGTGCCAGCAGCCGGGGACAGGGGGGAAACACCATATATTTT	CASSRGQGGNTIYF
TRBV12-3/TRBV12-4	TRBJ2-2	-	-	TGTGCCAGCAGTTTGGGGACGAACACCGGGGAGCTGTTTTTT	CASSLGTNTGELFF
TRBV20-1	TRBJ1-2	-	-	TGCAGTGCCCGAACCTCGGGGAGGCATGGCTACACCTTC	CSARTSGRHGYTF
TRBV25-1	TRBJ1-4	-	once	TGTGCCAGCAGTGACCCAGGGACTAATGAAAAACTGTTTTTT	CASSDPGTNEKLFF
TRBV27	TRBJ1-2	TRBD1	once	TGTGCCAGCAGACCGGACAGGGCCCGTGGCTACACCTTC	CASRPDRARGYTF
TRBV9	TRBJ1-1	-	once	TGTGCCAGCAGCGTAGCACAGAACACTGAAGCTTTCTTT	CASSVAQNTEAFF
TRBV10-1	TRBJ2-7	-	-	TGCGCCAGCAGAGTGGGACCTGCTACCTACGAGCAGTACTTC	CASRVGPATYEQYF